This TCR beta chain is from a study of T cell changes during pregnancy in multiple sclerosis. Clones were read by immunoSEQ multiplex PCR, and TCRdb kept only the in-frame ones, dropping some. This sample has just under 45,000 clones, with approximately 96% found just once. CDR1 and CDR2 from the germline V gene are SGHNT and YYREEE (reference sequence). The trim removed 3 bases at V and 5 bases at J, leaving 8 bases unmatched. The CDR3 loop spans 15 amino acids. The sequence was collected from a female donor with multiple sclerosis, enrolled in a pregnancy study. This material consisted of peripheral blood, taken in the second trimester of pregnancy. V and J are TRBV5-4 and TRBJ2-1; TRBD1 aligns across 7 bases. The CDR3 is CASSSTTGKHNEQFF. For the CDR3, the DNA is TGTGCCAGCAGCTCCACGACAGGGAAACACAATGAGCAGTTCTTC.